The next 20 T cell receptor beta chains were all read from a single sample in a study of cytomegalovirus exposure and HLA in healthy donors. Both 60 Vbeta primers and 13 Jbeta primers went into the PCR. Libraries were prepared by immunoSEQ multiplex PCR; TCRdb keeps only in-frame clonotypes and omits some of them. The sample contains about 61,000 clones, more than 70% of which appear only once. Sequences were obtained from PBMCs. The receptors were gathered from a man aged 30 to 45 in good health and CMV-seropositive.

V gene TRBV29-1 combines with J gene TRBJ2-2, with D possibly being TRBD2 (5 bases). V lost 6 bases and J lost 6, with 11 bases in between. Germline V lookup: CDR1 SQVTM, CDR2 ANQGSEA. The CDR3 covers 12 residues. CDR3 in amino acids: CSVFTGAGELFF. The CDR3 DNA reads TGCAGCGTATTTACCGGGGCCGGGGAGCTGTTTTTT.

CDR3 residues: CASSLTEVNTEAFF. The CDR3 bases are TGTGCCAGCAGCTTGACAGAAGTGAACACTGAAGCTTTCTTT. V is TRBV5-6 and J is TRBJ1-1; D is uncertain. Looked up from germline, CDR1 is SGHDT and CDR2 is YYEEEE. The CDR3 runs to 14 residues. The V end lost 1 base, the J end lost 0 bases, and 7 bases lay between the germline ends.

J is TRBJ2-7 and V is TRBV6-6, with a tentative D call TRBD2 (6 bases). V was trimmed by 2 bases and J by 6 bases, leaving 11 bases between them. CDR1 and CDR2 (germline): MNHNY, SVGAGI (reference sequence). This CDR3 has 13 amino acids. The CDR3 here is CASSYPGGSEQYF. The CDR3 DNA follows: TGTGCCAGCAGTTACCCCGGGGGATCCGAGCAGTACTTC.

The genes are TRBV6-5 and TRBJ1-1; 9 bases map to TRBD1. CDR3 size: 15 residues. Germline V gives CDR1 MNHEY, CDR2 SVGAGI. J was trimmed by 3 bases and V by 6 bases; bases with no gene match: 8. The chain's CDR3 is CASRRDRVRDTEAFF. Written as DNA, the CDR3 is TGTGCCAGCAGGCGGGACAGGGTAAGGGACACTGAAGCTTTCTTT.

The rearrangement uses TRBV6-5 and TRBJ1-1, with a tentative D call TRBD1 (6 bases). V lost 6 bases, J lost 9 bases, and 14 bases lay in between. Germline V gene data show CDR1 as MNHEY and CDR2 as SVGAGI. CDR3 length: 12 amino acids. The CDR3 reads CASRVPTGQAFF. DNA for the CDR3: TGTGCCAGCAGGGTCCCGACAGGCCAAGCTTTCTTT.

J is TRBJ2-5 and V is TRBV9, with D unclear. The J call may be wrong; the DNA end is better matched by TRBJ2-7. This CDR3 comprises 14 residues. The germline CDR1 and CDR2 sequences are SGDLS and YYNGEE. The CDR3 reads CASSVGDGYYEQYF. CDR3 nucleotides: TGTGCCAGCAGCGTGGGTGACGGGTACTACGAGCAGTACTTC.

The chain links TRBV5-1 to TRBJ1-4, with TRBD1 identical over 7 bases. Germline V gives CDR1 SGHRS, CDR2 YFSETQ. The junction had 7 bases not matched to a gene; V was cut back by 0 bases and J by 8 bases. The CDR3 consists of 15 residues. In nucleotides, the CDR3 is TGCGCCAGCAGCTTGGGAGGACAGGTCAGGGAAAAACTGTTTTTT. As protein: CASSLGGQVREKLFF. Based on the CDR3 plus reference TRBV5-1 and TRBJ1-4, the full variable domain is KAGVTQTPRYLIKTRGQQVTLSCSPISGHRSVSWYQQTPGQGLQFLFEYFSETQRNKGNFPGRFSGRQFSNSRSEMNVSTLELGDSALYLCASSLGGQVREKLFFGSGTQLSVL.

This clone was counted between two and nine times. CDR3 DNA sequence: TGTGCCAGCAGCTTTCGGACTCTTTCTGATTCACCCCTCCACTTT. Amino acid sequence: CASSFRTLSDSPLHF. V usage is TRBV11-3 and J usage is TRBJ1-6; D unresolved. The V and J ends lost 3 bases and 8 bases respectively, with 14 bases between them. The CDR3 has 15 amino acids. CDR1 SGHNT and CDR2 YENEEA come from the germline V gene.

The rearrangement joins TRBV27 to TRBJ1-5, with D possibly matching TRBD1 (5 bases). The V end lost 2 bases, the J end lost 6 bases, and 11 bases lay between the germline ends. This CDR3 contains 14 residues. In germline, CDR1 is MNHEY, CDR2 SMNVEV (reference sequence). Written as DNA, the CDR3 is TGTGCCAGCAGTTTAGTCAGGGATCGTCAGCCCCAGCATTTT. Residues: CASSLVRDRQPQHF.

CDR3 loop: CASSLGQSFSGNTIYF. In nucleotides, the CDR3 is TGCGCCAGCAGCTTGGGGCAGTCTTTCTCTGGAAACACCATATATTTT. V gene TRBV5-1 combines with J gene TRBJ1-3; D not resolved. V was clipped by 0 bases and J by 0 bases, with 10 bases between them. Per the germline V gene, CDR1 is SGHRS and CDR2 is YFSETQ. This CDR3 is built from 16 residues. Complete variable domain (other parts from reference TRBV5-1 and TRBJ1-3): KAGVTQTPRYLIKTRGQQVTLSCSPISGHRSVSWYQQTPGQGLQFLFEYFSETQRNKGNFPGRFSGRQFSNSRSEMNVSTLELGDSALYLCASSLGQSFSGNTIYFGEGSWLTVV.

This chain joins TRBV19 and TRBJ1-6; no reliable D call. V was shortened by 10 bases and J by 3 bases, with 7 bases between the two germline ends. The CDR3 is 12 amino acids. Germline V lookup: CDR1 LNHDA, CDR2 SQIVND (reference sequence). The CDR3 DNA reads TGTGCCACCGGAGTCTATAATTCACCCCTCCACTTT. Amino acids: CATGVYNSPLHF.

This rearrangement joins TRBV11-3 to TRBJ2-4; no reliable D call. There are 18 residues in the CDR3. V was clipped by 3 bases and J by 1 base, with 19 bases between them. The germline gives CDR1 SGHNT, CDR2 YENEEA. The CDR3 loop is CASSFPRNGHTAKNIQYF. In DNA form, the CDR3 reads TGTGCCAGCAGCTTCCCCAGGAACGGCCATACTGCCAAAAACATTCAGTACTTC.

The rearrangement uses TRBV19 and TRBJ2-1; 7 bases agree with TRBD1. Looked up from germline, CDR1 is LNHDA and CDR2 is SQIVND (reference sequence). V lost 11 bases, J lost 9 bases, and 10 bases stayed unmatched. The CDR3 loop spans 12 amino acids. The CDR3 is CASTTGLGEQFF. CDR3 bases: TGTGCCTCTACGACAGGGCTCGGTGAGCAGTTCTTC.

The chain joins TRBV7-3 to TRBJ1-2; weak D call: TRBD1 (6 bases). With 5 bases removed from V and 9 bases from J, the gap between germline ends came to 22 bases. The germline gives CDR1 SGHTA, CDR2 FQGTGA. The CDR3 is made up of 15 amino acids. The CDR3: CASSPFLGTPSRYTF. CDR3 coding DNA: TGTGCCAGCAGCCCCTTCCTCGGGACACCTTCCCGCTACACCTTC.

The chain links TRBV28 to TRBJ1-1; D is ambiguous. Germline assignment: CDR1 MDHEN and CDR2 SYDVKM. V was trimmed by 1 base and J by 5 bases, leaving 11 bases between them. CDR3 length: 14 amino acids. The CDR3 spells CASSLSGYRTEAFF. The DNA of the CDR3 is TGTGCCAGCAGTTTATCGGGGTATCGGACTGAAGCTTTCTTT.

The V call is TRBV7-8, the J call TRBJ2-5; D unresolved. This CDR3 region has 13 residues. In germline, CDR1 is SGHVS, CDR2 FQNEAQ. V lost 2 bases and J lost 2, with 6 bases in between. This CDR3 reads CASSLSEQETQYF. Written as DNA, the CDR3 is TGTGCCAGCAGCTTAAGTGAGCAAGAGACCCAGTACTTC.

This clone was observed a single time. V is TRBV30 and J is TRBJ2-7; TRBD2 might be the D (6 bases). With 3 bases removed from V and 3 bases from J, the gap between germline ends came to 12 bases. The CDR3 totals 13 residues. Germline V gives CDR1 GTSNPN, CDR2 SVGIG (reference sequence). The CDR3 coding sequence is TGTGCCTGGAGCCGAGGGACTTTCTACGAGCAGTACTTC. Its protein is CAWSRGTFYEQYF.

The chain joins TRBV18 to TRBJ1-4; D possibly corresponds to TRBD1 (5 bases). The CDR3 length is 14 residues. The germline gives CDR1 KGHSH, CDR2 LQKENI. V was pared by 3 bases and J by 6 bases, with 11 bases between. The CDR3 here is CASSPWQGDEKLFF. CDR3 nucleotides: TGTGCCAGCTCACCGTGGCAGGGTGATGAAAAACTGTTTTTT. Full variable domain (outside the CDR3, taken from reference TRBV18 and TRBJ1-4): NAGVMQNPRHLVRRRGQEARLRCSPMKGHSHVYWYRQLPEEGLKFMVYLQKENIIDESGMPKERFSAEFPKEGPSILRIQQVVRGDSAAYFCASSPWQGDEKLFFGSGTQLSVL.

V gene TRBV6-1 combines with J gene TRBJ2-2, with D tentatively TRBD2 (6 bases). This CDR3 comprises 17 residues. The germline V gene encodes CDR1 MNHNS and CDR2 SASEGT. V gave up 2 bases and J gave up 1 base, with 14 bases separating them. The CDR3 bases are TGTGCCAGCAGTGAACAACCCGGGGGAGGGAACACCGGGGAGCTGTTTTTT. Protein sequence: CASSEQPGGGNTGELFF.

The chain employs TRBV18 and TRBJ2-7, with a weak D call TRBD2 (5 bases). Deletions cut 6 bases from V and 0 bases from J, with 18 bases between. CDR1 and CDR2 (germline): KGHSH, LQKENI. CDR3 length: 16 amino acids. DNA for the CDR3: TGTGCCAGCTCGCTAGAAATACTAGGTTACTCCTACGAGCAGTACTTC. As protein: CASSLEILGYSYEQYF.